The rows below give T cell receptor beta chains drawn from one sample of a study of human T cells and chemical hapten exposure. TCRdb re-derived calls from the RACE reads in MiXCR, one entry per CDR3 protein. Of some 49,000 distinct CDR3 sequences listed, about 9.6% are singletons. Sequenced material: whole blood, taken in connection with sensitization to the hapten diphenylcyclopropenone (DPC). These receptors were obtained from a woman aged 25 to 39 with alopecia areata. Some clones in this sample may be carry-over from other donors' samples. Each CDR3 is given with its conserved first and last residue. The D gene is left open where the match is weak. Some rows have no size entry. The others give once, few or many, or a class for an expanded clone.

CDR3,DNA,size,D,J,V
CASSLLSDSGSDTF,TGTGCCAGCAGTTTATTATCTGACAGTGGGTCGGACACCTTC,many,NA,TRBJ1-2,TRBV28
CASSDDRGYNEQFF,TGTGCCAGCAGCGACGACAGGGGCTACAATGAGCAGTTCTTC,NA,TRBD1,TRBJ2-1,TRBV9
CASSFKQGPLHF,TGTGCCAGCAGCTTTAAACAGGGACCCCTCCACTTT,many,NA,TRBJ1-6,TRBV6-5
CASRGQGFDQETQYF,TGTGCCAGCAGGGGACAGGGGTTCGACCAAGAGACCCAGTACTTC,few,TRBD1,TRBJ2-5,TRBV7-8
CASSQQEATTDTQYF,TGCGCCAGCAGCCAACAGGAGGCTACCACAGATACGCAGTATTTT,many,NA,TRBJ2-3,TRBV4-1
CASSYSSHNSPLHF,TGTGCCAGCAGTTACTCGAGTCATAATTCACCCCTCCACTTT,few,NA,TRBJ1-6,TRBV6-5
CSLRLGRETQYF,TGCAGCCTCCGTCTAGGGCGGGAGACCCAGTACTTC,NA,NA,TRBJ2-5,TRBV29-1
CASSMGLGAKNIQYF,TGTGCCAGTAGTATGGGTCTTGGAGCCAAAAACATTCAGTACTTC,NA,NA,TRBJ2-4,TRBV19
CSARDLVGAYNSPLHF,TGCAGTGCTAGAGATTTGGTGGGCGCGTATAATTCACCCCTCCACTTT,NA,NA,TRBJ1-6,TRBV20-1
CASGDGSLTDTQYF,TGTGCCAGCGGCGACGGTTCCCTCACAGATACGCAGTATTTT,few,NA,TRBJ2-3,TRBV6-2/TRBV6-3
CASGLFRQGRFEKLFF,TGTGCTAGTGGTTTGTTCCGACAGGGTCGATTTGAAAAACTGTTTTTT,few,TRBD1,TRBJ1-4,TRBV12-5
CASSWTGEDTQYF,TGTGCCAGCAGCTGGACAGGAGAGGATACGCAGTATTTT,few,TRBD1,TRBJ2-3,TRBV11-2
CASSYYGENSPLHF,TGTGCCAGCAGTTACTATGGGGAGAATTCACCCCTCCACTTT,NA,NA,TRBJ1-6,TRBV6-5
CASSLVSQENTEAFF,TGTGCCAGCAGCTTAGTTTCACAGGAGAACACTGAAGCTTTCTTT,many,NA,TRBJ1-1,TRBV7-8
CSASGRWGVSNQPQHF,TGCAGTGCTAGTGGACGGTGGGGGGTTAGCAATCAGCCCCAGCATTTT,NA,NA,TRBJ1-5,TRBV20-1
CASSPLDGNTEAFF,TGTGCCAGCTCACCTTTGGACGGGAACACTGAAGCTTTCTTT,many,NA,TRBJ1-1,TRBV18
CASSQVGLGPFNEKLFF,TGTGCCAGCAGCCAAGTGGGCCTCGGGCCGTTTAATGAAAAACTGTTTTTT,few,NA,TRBJ1-4,TRBV4-2
CASSQDLGLYNSPLHF,TGCGCCAGCAGCCAGGATCTAGGGCTCTATAATTCACCCCTCCACTTT,many,NA,TRBJ1-6,TRBV4-3
CASSLVGTEYSPLHF,TGTGCCAGCAGCTTGGTTGGGACTGAATATTCACCCCTCCACTTT,many,NA,TRBJ1-6,TRBV5-6
CASSNGQGKENEQYF,TGTGCCAGCAGCAACGGACAGGGGAAAGAAAACGAGCAGTACTTC,few,NA,TRBJ2-7,TRBV21-1
CASSVRPTAGRVSETQYF,TGTGCCAGCAGCGTACGCCCAACCGCGGGCAGGGTGTCAGAGACCCAGTACTTC,NA,NA,TRBJ2-5,TRBV9
CATSDPQRGGRRNEQFF,TGTGCCACCAGTGATCCCCAAAGGGGGGGCCGTCGTAATGAGCAGTTCTTC,NA,NA,TRBJ2-1,TRBV24-1
CASSTGATHTQYF,TGCGCCAGCAGCACAGGGGCAACCCATACGCAGTATTTT,NA,TRBD1,TRBJ2-3,TRBV5-1
CASSRGTAFNYGYTF,TGTGCCAGCAGTCGAGGGACGGCATTTAACTATGGCTACACCTTC,many,NA,TRBJ1-2,TRBV2
CASSPNGALIWAFF,TGTGCCAGCAGCCCTAACGGGGCTCTGATATGGGCTTTCTTT,many,NA,TRBJ1-1,TRBV12-3/TRBV12-4
CASSPDRGDLIDYGDTF,TGTGCCAGCAGTCCCGACAGGGGGGATCTGATCGACTATGGCGACACCTTC,few,TRBD1,TRBJ1-2,TRBV12-3/TRBV12-4
CASSLFGRSRSGANVLTF,TGTGCCAGCAGTTTATTTGGCAGGTCCCGCTCTGGGGCCAACGTCCTGACTTTC,NA,NA,TRBJ2-6,TRBV12-3/TRBV12-4
CASSFGRSEQFF,TGTGCCAGCAGCTTCGGCAGATCTGAGCAGTTCTTC,few,NA,TRBJ2-1,TRBV6-2/TRBV6-3
CAWSTLGTRNSPLHF,TGTGCCTGGAGTACTCTCGGGACAAGGAATTCACCCCTCCACTTT,NA,NA,TRBJ1-6,TRBV30
CASSVTGGPQETQYF,TGTGCCAGCAGCGTAACGGGGGGGCCGCAAGAGACCCAGTACTTC,NA,TRBD2,TRBJ2-5,TRBV5-4
CASSSDWAGGQQPQHF,TGTGCCAGCAGCTCCGATTGGGCGGGGGGCCAACAGCCCCAGCATTTT,few,NA,TRBJ1-5,TRBV7-2
CASSLDTVLDF,TGTGCCAGCAGCTTAGACACAGTCTTGGATTTT,NA,NA,TRBJ2-3,TRBV7-2
CARRTSGGLYNEQFF,TGTGCCAGGAGGACTAGCGGGGGATTATACAATGAGCAGTTCTTC,NA,TRBD2,TRBJ2-1,TRBV2
CSASLGDTQYF,TGCAGTGCTAGCCTGGGAGATACGCAGTATTTT,few,NA,TRBJ2-3,TRBV20-1
CASSLSTGGRNTEAFF,TGTGCCAGCAGCTTGTCTACAGGGGGAAGGAACACTGAAGCTTTCTTT,few,TRBD1,TRBJ1-1,TRBV11-2
CASSYRQIDNEQFF,TGTGCCAGCAGTTACAGGCAAATAGACAATGAGCAGTTCTTC,few,NA,TRBJ2-1,TRBV6-6
CSARVDGGILNSPLHF,TGCAGTGCTAGAGTAGATGGGGGAATCCTTAATTCACCCCTCCACTTT,many,NA,TRBJ1-6,TRBV20-1
CASSQGLAGDAYNEQFF,TGCGCCAGCAGCCAAGGACTAGCGGGGGACGCCTACAATGAGCAGTTCTTC,NA,TRBD2,TRBJ2-1,TRBV4-3
CASSLTGGDTQYF,TGCGCCAGCAGCTTAACGGGAGGAGATACGCAGTATTTT,few,TRBD2,TRBJ2-3,TRBV5-1
CASGSGVGQYF,TGTGCCAGCGGTTCAGGGGTGGGGCAGTACTTC,few,NA,TRBJ2-7,TRBV7-8
CATSLGGCTDTQYF,TGTGCCACCAGCCTCGGGGGATGTACAGATACGCAGTATTTT,NA,NA,TRBJ2-3,TRBV24-1
CASSRRTDTQYF,TGTGCCAGCAGTCGAAGAACAGATACGCAGTATTTT,many,NA,TRBJ2-3,TRBV28
CASTVPGTGNQPQHF,TGTGCCAGCACCGTCCCGGGGACGGGTAATCAGCCCCAGCATTTT,many,NA,TRBJ1-5,TRBV28
CASGTGTGGTYEQYF,TGTGCTAGTGGTACCGGGACAGGGGGAACCTACGAGCAGTACTTC,NA,TRBD1,TRBJ2-7,TRBV12-5
CASSPGPGQRYEQYF,TGCGCCAGCAGCCCGGGCCCGGGACAACGCTACGAGCAGTACTTC,few,NA,TRBJ2-7,TRBV4-1
CAIRSGGRNGYTF,TGTGCCATCAGGTCCGGGGGGCGGAATGGCTACACCTTC,few,NA,TRBJ1-2,TRBV10-3
CASSSGHQETQYF,TGTGCCAGCAGTAGTGGGCACCAAGAGACCCAGTACTTC,NA,NA,TRBJ2-5,TRBV5-8